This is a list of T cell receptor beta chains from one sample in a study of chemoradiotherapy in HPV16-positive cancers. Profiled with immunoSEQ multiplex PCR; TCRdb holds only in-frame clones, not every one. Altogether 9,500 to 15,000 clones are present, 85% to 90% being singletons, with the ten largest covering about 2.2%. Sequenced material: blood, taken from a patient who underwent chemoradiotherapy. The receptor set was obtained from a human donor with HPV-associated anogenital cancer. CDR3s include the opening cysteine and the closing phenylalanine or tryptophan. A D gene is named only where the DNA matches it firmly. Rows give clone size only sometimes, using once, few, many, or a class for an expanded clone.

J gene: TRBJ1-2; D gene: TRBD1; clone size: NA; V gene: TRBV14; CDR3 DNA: TGTGCCAGCAGCCAAGGAGGGGGACAGGGGAACTATGGCTACACCTTC; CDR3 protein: CASSQGGGQGNYGYTF
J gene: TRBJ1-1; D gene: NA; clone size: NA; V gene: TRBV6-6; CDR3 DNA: TGTGCCAGCAGCTCCACCGGGAACACTGAAGCTTTCTTT; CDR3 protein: CASSSTGNTEAFF
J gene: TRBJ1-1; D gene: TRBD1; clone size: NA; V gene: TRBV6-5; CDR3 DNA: TGTGCCAGCAGTCGACAGGGGCGGGTGGACACTGAAGCTTTCTTT; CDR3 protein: CASSRQGRVDTEAFF
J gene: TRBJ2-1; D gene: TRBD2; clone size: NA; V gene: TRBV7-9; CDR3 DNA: TGTGCCAGCAGCTTAGCGGCTAGCGGGGGGCTTGGGGATGAGCAGTTCTTC; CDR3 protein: CASSLAASGGLGDEQFF
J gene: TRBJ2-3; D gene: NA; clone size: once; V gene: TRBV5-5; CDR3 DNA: TGTGCCAGCAGGCCGCGGGACACCGGCACAGATACGCAGTATTTT; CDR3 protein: CASRPRDTGTDTQYF
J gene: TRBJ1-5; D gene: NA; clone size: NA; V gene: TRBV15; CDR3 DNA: TGTGCCACCAGCAGGGGGCGGTATCAGCCCCAGCATTTT; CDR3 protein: CATSRGRYQPQHF
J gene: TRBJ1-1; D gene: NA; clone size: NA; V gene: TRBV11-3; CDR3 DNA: TGTGCCAGCAGCTTAACAGTGAAAACTGAAGCTTTCTTT; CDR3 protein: CASSLTVKTEAFF
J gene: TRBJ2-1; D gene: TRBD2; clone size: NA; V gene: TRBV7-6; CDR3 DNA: TGTGCCAGCAGCCTGTTACTAGCGAGCTCCTACAATGAGCAGTTCTTC; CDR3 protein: CASSLLLASSYNEQFF
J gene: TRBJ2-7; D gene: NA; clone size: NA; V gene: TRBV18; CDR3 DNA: TGTGCCAGCTCACCTGGGACATTCGGCGGCTACGAGCAGTACTTC; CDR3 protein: CASSPGTFGGYEQYF
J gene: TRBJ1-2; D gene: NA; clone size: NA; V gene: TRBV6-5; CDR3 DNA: TGTGCCAGCAGTTACTCGGGAGCCAGCTATGGCTACACCTTC; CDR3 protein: CASSYSGASYGYTF
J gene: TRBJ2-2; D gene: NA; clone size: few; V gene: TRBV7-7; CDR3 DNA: TGTGCCAGCAGCCCCTGGGTCGGCTTAAACACCGGGGAGCTGTTTTTT; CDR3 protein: CASSPWVGLNTGELFF
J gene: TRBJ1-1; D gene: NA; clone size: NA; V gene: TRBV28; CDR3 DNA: TGTGCCAGCAGTAAATCCCCCAGAGGGAACACTGAAGCTTTCTTT; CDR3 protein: CASSKSPRGNTEAFF
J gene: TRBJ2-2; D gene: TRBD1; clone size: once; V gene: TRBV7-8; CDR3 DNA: TGTGCCAGCAGCTTCTCGGACAGGCCTACCGGGGAGCTGTTTTTT; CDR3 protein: CASSFSDRPTGELFF
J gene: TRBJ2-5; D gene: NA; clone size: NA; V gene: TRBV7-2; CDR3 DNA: TGTGCCAGCAGCCCATCCCTTGGGCCCCGGACGGAGACCCAGTACTTC; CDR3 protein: CASSPSLGPRTETQYF
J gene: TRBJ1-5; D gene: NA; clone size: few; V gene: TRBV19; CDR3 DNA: TGTGCCAGTAGTCCCCCCCAGCATTTT; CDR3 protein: CASSPPQHF
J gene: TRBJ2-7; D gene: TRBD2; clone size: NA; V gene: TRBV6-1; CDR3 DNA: TGTGCCAGCAGTGGAGACATAGCGGGCCCCTACTACGAGCAGTACTTC; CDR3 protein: CASSGDIAGPYYEQYF
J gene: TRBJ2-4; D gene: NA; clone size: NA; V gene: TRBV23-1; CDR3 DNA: TGCGCCAGCAGTCAATCGAAGGGTATGTGGAACATTCAGTACTTC; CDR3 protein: CASSQSKGMWNIQYF
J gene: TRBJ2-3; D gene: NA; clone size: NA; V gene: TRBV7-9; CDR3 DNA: TGTGCCAGCAGCGAGGTCACAGATACGCAGTATTTT; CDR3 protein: CASSEVTDTQYF
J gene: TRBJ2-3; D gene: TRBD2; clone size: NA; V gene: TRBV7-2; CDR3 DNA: TGTGCCAGCAGCCCCTACCTCCAGCGGGGGGGCAAAGATACGCAGTATTTT; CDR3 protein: CASSPYLQRGGKDTQYF
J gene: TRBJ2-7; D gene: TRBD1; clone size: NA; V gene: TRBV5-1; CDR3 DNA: TGCGCCAGCAGCTTGGATGGGGCGGGACAGGGGCAATACGAGCAGTACTTC; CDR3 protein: CASSLDGAGQGQYEQYF
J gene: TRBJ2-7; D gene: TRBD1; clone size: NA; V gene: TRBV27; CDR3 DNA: TGTGCCAGCAGTTTCCGAGGACAGGGGAAGTATGAATTGTACTTC; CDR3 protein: CASSFRGQGKYELYF
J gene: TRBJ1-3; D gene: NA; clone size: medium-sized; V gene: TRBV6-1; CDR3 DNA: TGTGCCAGCCATGGCCCTCGGAGTGGAAACACCATATATTTT; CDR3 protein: CASHGPRSGNTIYF
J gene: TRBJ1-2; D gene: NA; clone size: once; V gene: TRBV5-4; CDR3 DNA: TGTGCCAGCAGCTGGGGGGGGGACTATGGCTACACCTTC; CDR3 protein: CASSWGGDYGYTF
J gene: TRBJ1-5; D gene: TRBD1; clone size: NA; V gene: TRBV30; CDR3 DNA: TGTGCCTGGAGTGTACAGGGGGGGCATCAGCCCCAGCATTTT; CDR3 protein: CAWSVQGGHQPQHF
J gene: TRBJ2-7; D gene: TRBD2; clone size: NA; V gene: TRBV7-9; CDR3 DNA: TGTGCCAGCAGCCCCATCGGGGGGTTATCCTACGAGCAGTACTTC; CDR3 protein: CASSPIGGLSYEQYF
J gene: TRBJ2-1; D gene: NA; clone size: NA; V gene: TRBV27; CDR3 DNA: TGTGCCAGCAGTTTAAACAGAAGGAATGAGCAGTTCTTC; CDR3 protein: CASSLNRRNEQFF
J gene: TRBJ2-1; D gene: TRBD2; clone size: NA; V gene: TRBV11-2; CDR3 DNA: TGTGCCAGCATGCTGGGGACTAGGAACAATGAGCAGTTCTTC; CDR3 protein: CASMLGTRNNEQFF
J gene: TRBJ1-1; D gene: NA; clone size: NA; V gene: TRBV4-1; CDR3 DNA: TGCGCCAGCAGCCAAGACGGCTTCAACACTGAAGCTTTCTTT; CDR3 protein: CASSQDGFNTEAFF
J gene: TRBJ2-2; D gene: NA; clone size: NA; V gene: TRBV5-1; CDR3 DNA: TGCGCCAGCAGCTTGGGTTCACTAGCTAGGACCGGGGAGCTGTTTTTT; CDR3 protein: CASSLGSLARTGELFF
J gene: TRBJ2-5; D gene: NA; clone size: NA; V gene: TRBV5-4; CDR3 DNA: TGTGCCAGCAGTGGGGGGGGCCTCCAAGAGACCCAGTACTTC; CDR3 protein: CASSGGGLQETQYF
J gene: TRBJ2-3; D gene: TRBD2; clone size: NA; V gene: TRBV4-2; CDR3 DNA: TGTGCCAGCAGCCTCCTAGCGGGGGCCGCCACAGATACGCAGTATTTT; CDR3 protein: CASSLLAGAATDTQYF
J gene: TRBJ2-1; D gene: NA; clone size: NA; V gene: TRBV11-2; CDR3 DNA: TGTGCCAGCAGCTTAAATCGATGGAAGCAGTTCTTC; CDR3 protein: CASSLNRWKQFF
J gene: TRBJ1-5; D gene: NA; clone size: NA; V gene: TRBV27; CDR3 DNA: TGTGCCAGCAGTCTTCAAGTAGGGCGCAATCAGCCCCAGCATTTT; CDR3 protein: CASSLQVGRNQPQHF
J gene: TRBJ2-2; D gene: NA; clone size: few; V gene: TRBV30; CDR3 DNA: TGTGCCTGGAGCCCGGGCGGGGTCACCGGGGAGCTGTTTTTT; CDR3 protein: CAWSPGGVTGELFF
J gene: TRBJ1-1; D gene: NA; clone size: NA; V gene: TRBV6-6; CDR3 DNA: TGTGCCAGCAGTTACGGCAGGGGAAACACTGAAGCTTTCTTT; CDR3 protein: CASSYGRGNTEAFF
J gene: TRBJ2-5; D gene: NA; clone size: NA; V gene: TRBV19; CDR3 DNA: TGTGCCAGTAGTAATGTCAACTCTAGGACCCAGTACTTC; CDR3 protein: CASSNVNSRTQYF
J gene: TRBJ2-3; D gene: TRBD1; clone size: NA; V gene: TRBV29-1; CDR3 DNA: TGCAGCGTTGAAAAGGGGGCCGATACGCAGTATTTT; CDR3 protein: CSVEKGADTQYF
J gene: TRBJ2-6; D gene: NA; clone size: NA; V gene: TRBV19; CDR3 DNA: TGTGCCAGTAGTACACAGAGCTCTGGGGCCAACGTCCTGACTTTC; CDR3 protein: CASSTQSSGANVLTF
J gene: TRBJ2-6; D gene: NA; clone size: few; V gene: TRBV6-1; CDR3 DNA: TGTGCCAGCAGTGGAGGGACAGGGGCCAACGTCCTGACTTTC; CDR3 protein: CASSGGTGANVLTF
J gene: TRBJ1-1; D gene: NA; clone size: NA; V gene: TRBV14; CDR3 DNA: TGTGCCAGCAGCCAGATTAAAAGGGGTTTCGGTTTGGGCACTGAAGCTTTCTTT; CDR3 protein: CASSQIKRGFGLGTEAFF
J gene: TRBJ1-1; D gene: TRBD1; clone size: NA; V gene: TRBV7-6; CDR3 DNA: TGTGCCAGCAGCCCAGGGACAGCCACTGAAGCTTTCTTT; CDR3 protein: CASSPGTATEAFF
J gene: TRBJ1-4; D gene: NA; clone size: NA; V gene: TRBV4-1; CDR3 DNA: TGCGCCAGCAGCCAAGATCGGGGGGGAAGTGAAAAACTGTTTTTT; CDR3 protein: CASSQDRGGSEKLFF
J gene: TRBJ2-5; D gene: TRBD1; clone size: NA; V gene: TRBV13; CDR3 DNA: TGTGCCAGCAGCCCCCGGGACAGGGGCAGTCTGTCCCAAGAGACCCAGTACTTC; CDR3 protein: CASSPRDRGSLSQETQYF
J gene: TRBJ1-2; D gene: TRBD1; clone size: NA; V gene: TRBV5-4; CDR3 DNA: TGTGCCAGCAGCCCGGCGGACAGGGGGTTAGGTGGCTACACCTTC; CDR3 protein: CASSPADRGLGGYTF